The clone carrying this T cell receptor beta chain occurred a few times. Its specificity is not known. The junction shows a germline mismatch at one end, possibly a read error. Time point specified: sample taken at primary tumor resection. Unsorted whole RNA from tumor, nontumor lung or frozen PBMC underwent sequencing. A total of some 70 untreated early-stage non-small cell lung cancer patients served as donors. The CDR3 covers 18 residues. Germline V lookup: CDR1 MGHRA, CDR2 YSYEKL. The data were obtained in a study of spatial heterogeneity in lung cancer. Study-wide points: In blood, ubiquitous expanded tumor TCRs appeared more at resection than follow-up.

TCR cDNA molecules were tagged individually, and each one carried a unique molecular identifier. TCRdb fed the 5' RACE reads into MiXCR, producing one record per CDR3 protein. The data contain just under 40,000 distinct CDR3 sequences, around 5.8% of them singletons. This sequence originates from a male donor with early-stage non-small cell lung cancer. The sequencing used PBMCs, collected at surgery. V usage is TRBV4-1 and J usage is TRBJ2-1, with 9 nucleotides matching TRBD2. CDR3: CVSSRLRGGGALYNEQFF. The CDR3 nucleotides read TGCGTCAGCAGCCGGCTGCGTGGCGGGGGGGCCCTCTACAATGAGCAGTTCTTC.